This T cell receptor beta chain was recovered during a study of control samples from healthy donors and cancer patients. The repertoire was sequenced with immunoSEQ multiplex PCR; TCRdb's copy has only in-frame clones and lacks some. Counted here are about 92,000 clones, around 80% occurring once; the ten biggest clones make up around 10%. Trimming removed 5 bases from V and 3 bases from J, with 8 bases in between. This CDR3 comprises 13 residues. From germline, CDR1 is MNHEY and CDR2 SVGEGT. The source material was blood. The genes are TRBV6-2 or TRBV6-3 and TRBJ2-1; D is possibly TRBD2 (5 bases). The receptor comes from a woman aged 55-75 years in good health. CDR3 residues: CASSGSGYNEQFF. CDR3 sequence (DNA): TGTGCCAGCAGTGGGAGCGGCTACAATGAGCAGTTCTTC.